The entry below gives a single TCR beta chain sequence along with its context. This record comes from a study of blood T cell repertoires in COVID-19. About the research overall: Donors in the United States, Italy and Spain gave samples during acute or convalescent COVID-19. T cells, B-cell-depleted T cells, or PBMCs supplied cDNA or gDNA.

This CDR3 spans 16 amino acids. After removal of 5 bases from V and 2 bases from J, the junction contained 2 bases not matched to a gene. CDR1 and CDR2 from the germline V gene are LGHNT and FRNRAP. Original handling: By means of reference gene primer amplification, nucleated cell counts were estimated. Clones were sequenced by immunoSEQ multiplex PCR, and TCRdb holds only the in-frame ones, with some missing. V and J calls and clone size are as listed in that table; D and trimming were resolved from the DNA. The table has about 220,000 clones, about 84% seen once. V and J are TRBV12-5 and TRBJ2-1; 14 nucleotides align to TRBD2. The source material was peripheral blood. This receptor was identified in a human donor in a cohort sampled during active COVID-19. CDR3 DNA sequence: TGTGCTAGTGGTGTGGGACTAGCGGGGGCCTACAATGAGCAGTTCTTC. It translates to CASGVGLAGAYNEQFF.